This T cell receptor (beta chain) originates from a study of blood T cells in healthy people across ages. As for this clonotype: As yet, its antigen is unknown.

Total RNA was extracted at no less than 5 micrograms per sample. Losses at the gene ends were 5 bases for V and 5 bases for J; bases not matched to a gene: 9. The germline V gene encodes CDR1 SGHVS and CDR2 FQNEAQ. CDR3 length equals 15 residues. General study findings and limits: Whereas aged donors had fewer naive CD4+ cells, long-lived donors had more of them and higher diversity.

Using a J-beta primer mix together with a sample-barcoded 5' primer, a second PCR was run for roughly 7 to 11 cycles. Tags on each cDNA molecule came from a template-switch adaptor with 12 random nucleotides. TCRdb called the 5' RACE reads again in MiXCR, with one record for every CDR3 protein. The sample includes approximately 1,700,000 distinct CDR3 sequences, around 42% seen only once; the top ten take 23%. Sample: blood. This receptor was obtained from a human donor in good health. This chain links TRBV7-8 with TRBJ1-5, with 7 positions matching TRBD1. CDR3 coding DNA: TGTGCCAGCAGCCCGTGGGGACAGACGGATCAGCCCCAGCATTTT. Encoded protein: CASSPWGQTDQPQHF.